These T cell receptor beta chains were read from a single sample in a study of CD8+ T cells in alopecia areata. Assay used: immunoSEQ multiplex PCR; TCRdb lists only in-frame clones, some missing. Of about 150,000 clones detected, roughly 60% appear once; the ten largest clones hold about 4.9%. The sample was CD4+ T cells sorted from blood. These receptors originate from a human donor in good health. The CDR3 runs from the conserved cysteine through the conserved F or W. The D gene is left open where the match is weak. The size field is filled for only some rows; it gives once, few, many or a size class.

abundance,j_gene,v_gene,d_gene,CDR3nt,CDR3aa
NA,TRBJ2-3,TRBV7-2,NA,TGTGCCAGCAGCCCACAGGGATGGGGCACAGATACGCAGTATTTT,CASSPQGWGTDTQYF
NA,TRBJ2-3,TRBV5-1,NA,TGCGCCAGCAGCCTAGCTACAGACCGCACAGATACGCAGTATTTT,CASSLATDRTDTQYF
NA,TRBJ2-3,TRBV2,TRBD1,TGTGCCAGCAGAGAAGCGACAGGGGCCACAGATACGCAGTATTTT,CASREATGATDTQYF
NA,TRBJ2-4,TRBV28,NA,TGTGCCAGCAGGGCAGGGGGGGTAAAAAAAAACATTCAGTACTTC,CASRAGGVKKNIQYF
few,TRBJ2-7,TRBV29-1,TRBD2,TGCAGCGTTGGACCCGGGACTAGCTCATACGAGCAGTACTTC,CSVGPGTSSYEQYF
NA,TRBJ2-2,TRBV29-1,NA,TGCAGCGTTGATTTAGTCCCCGGGGAGCTGTTTTTT,CSVDLVPGELFF
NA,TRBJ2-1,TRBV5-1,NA,TGCGCCAGCAGCTTGGGGCAGAGCCCCTACAATGAGCAGTTCTTC,CASSLGQSPYNEQFF
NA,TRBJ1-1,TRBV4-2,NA,TGTGCCAGCAGCCAAGATTGGGGCGGGCGGGTGAACACTGAAGCTTTCTTT,CASSQDWGGRVNTEAFF
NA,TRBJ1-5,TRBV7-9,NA,TGTGCCAGCAGCGGGGGAGGTGCGACAGTGGGCAATCAGCCCCAGCATTTT,CASSGGGATVGNQPQHF
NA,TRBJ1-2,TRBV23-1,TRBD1,TGCGCCAGCACTCCCTTGACAGGGTGTATGAGAGGCTACACCTTC,CASTPLTGCMRGYTF
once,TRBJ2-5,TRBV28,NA,TGTGCCAGCAGCCCCCTTTCGGGCCTTCATGGGACCCAGTACTTC,CASSPLSGLHGTQYF
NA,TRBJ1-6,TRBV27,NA,TGTGCCAGCAGTACTCCGGGGGGATATAATTCACCCCTCCACTTT,CASSTPGGYNSPLHF
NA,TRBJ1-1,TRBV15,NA,TGTGCCACCAGCAGAATCGACCGACCTGAAGCTTTCTTT,CATSRIDRPEAFF
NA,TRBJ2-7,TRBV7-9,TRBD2,TGTGCCAGCAGCTTAGAGCTAGCGGGGGAGCAGTACTTC,CASSLELAGEQYF
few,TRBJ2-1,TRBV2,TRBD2,TGTGCCAGCACCCTGACTAGCGGGAATAGCTACAATGAGCAGTTCTTC,CASTLTSGNSYNEQFF
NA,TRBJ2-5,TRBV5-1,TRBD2,TGCGCCAGCAGCAATAGCGGGAGGTACCAAGAGACCCAGTACTTC,CASSNSGRYQETQYF
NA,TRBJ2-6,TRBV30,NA,TGTGCCCCAGCCTCCAACGTCCTGACTTTC,CAPASNVLTF
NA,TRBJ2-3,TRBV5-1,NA,TGCGCCAGCAGCTTGGAACATCGCACAGATACGCAGTATTTT,CASSLEHRTDTQYF
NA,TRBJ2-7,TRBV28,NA,TGTGCCAGCAGTTTGGTGACAGGGAGCGGGGTTGGGCAGTACTTC,CASSLVTGSGVGQYF
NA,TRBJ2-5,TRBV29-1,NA,TGCAGCGGAGCGGGACAGAAAGAGACCCAGTACTTC,CSGAGQKETQYF
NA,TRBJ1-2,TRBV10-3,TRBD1,TGTGCCATCAGCCTTGACAGGGACTATGGCTACACCTTC,CAISLDRDYGYTF
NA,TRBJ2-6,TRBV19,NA,TGTGCAAGGGAGTGCTCTGGGGCCAACGTCCTGACTTTC,CARECSGANVLTF
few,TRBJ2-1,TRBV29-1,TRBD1,TGCAGCGCACGGCCGGGACAGGGAGCTTATGAGCAGTTCTTC,CSARPGQGAYEQFF
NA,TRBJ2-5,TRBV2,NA,TGTGCCAGCAGTTACTCCCGACTAGTCAGGACCCAGTACTTC,CASSYSRLVRTQYF
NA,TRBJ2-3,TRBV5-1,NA,TGCGCCAGCAGCCTTGAATTGGATACGCAGTATTTT,CASSLELDTQYF
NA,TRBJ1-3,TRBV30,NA,TGTGCCTGGAGTAGAGGACTGAACTCTGGAAACACCATATATTTT,CAWSRGLNSGNTIYF
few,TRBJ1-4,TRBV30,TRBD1,TGTGCCTGGAGTACCGGGACAGGGGCGGGACGGGAAAAACTGTTTTTT,CAWSTGTGAGREKLFF
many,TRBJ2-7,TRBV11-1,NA,TGTGCCAGCAGCTTATTGGACATCTACGAGCAGTACTTC,CASSLLDIYEQYF
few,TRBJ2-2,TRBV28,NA,TGTGCCAGCAGGGGTAACACCGGGGAGCTGTTTTTT,CASRGNTGELFF
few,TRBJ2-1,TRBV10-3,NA,TGTGCCATCAGTTTCTCGGACTTTCAGTTCTTC,CAISFSDFQFF
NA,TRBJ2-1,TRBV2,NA,TGTGCCAGCGTACGGGCGGAGTACAATGAGCAGTTCTTC,CASVRAEYNEQFF
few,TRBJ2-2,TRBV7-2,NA,TGTGCCAGCAGCTTCCATGGGCCCGGGGAGCTGTTTTTT,CASSFHGPGELFF
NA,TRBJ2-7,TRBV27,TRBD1,TGTGCCAGCAGTTCGTGGACAGGGAACGCCGAGCAGTACTTC,CASSSWTGNAEQYF
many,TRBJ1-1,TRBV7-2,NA,TGTGCCAGCAGCTCGAGGCGGGGAGCCACTGAAGCTTTCTTT,CASSSRRGATEAFF
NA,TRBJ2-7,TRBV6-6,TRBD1,TGTGCCAGCAGTAGGACAGGGGACTACGAGCAGTACTTC,CASSRTGDYEQYF
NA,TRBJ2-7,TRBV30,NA,TGTGCCTGGAGTGTTGCCCGTTACGAGCAGTACTTC,CAWSVARYEQYF
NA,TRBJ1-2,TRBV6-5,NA,TGTGCCAGCAGTTACTCTCTTCAGTGGAACTATGGCTACACCTTC,CASSYSLQWNYGYTF
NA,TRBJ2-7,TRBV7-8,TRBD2,TGTGCCAGCAGCGTCGTGCCTGCCGGGGGGAGCGAGCAGTACTTC,CASSVVPAGGSEQYF
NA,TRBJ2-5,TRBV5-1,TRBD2,TGCGCCAGCAGTTCTAGCGGTACGGGAGCCCAGTACTTC,CASSSSGTGAQYF
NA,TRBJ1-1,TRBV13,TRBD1,TGTGCCAGCAGCTACAGGGGAGACACTGAAGCTTTCTTT,CASSYRGDTEAFF
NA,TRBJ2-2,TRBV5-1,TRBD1,TGCGCCAGCAGCTTAGGACAGGGAGGCACCGGGGAGCTGTTTTTT,CASSLGQGGTGELFF
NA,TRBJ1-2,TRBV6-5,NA,TGTGCCAGCAGTGTGCCGGGAAGGGGCTATGGCTACACCTTC,CASSVPGRGYGYTF
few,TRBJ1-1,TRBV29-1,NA,TGCAGCGTCGAGAAGGGAGCATCTGAAGCTTTCTTT,CSVEKGASEAFF
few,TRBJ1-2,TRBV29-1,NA,TGCAGCGTTGCTGGACAGCTCTATGGCTACACCTTC,CSVAGQLYGYTF
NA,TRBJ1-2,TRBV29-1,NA,TGCAGCGCCCGAAGTGGGGGATGGGGCTACACCTTC,CSARSGGWGYTF
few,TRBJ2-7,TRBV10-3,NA,TGTGCCATCAGTGAGTCGGAGAGTGGCTCCTACGAGCAGTACTTC,CAISESESGSYEQYF
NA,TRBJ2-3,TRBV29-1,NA,TGCAGCGTTGGGGGGAGCGTTTTTGATACGCAGTATTTT,CSVGGSVFDTQYF
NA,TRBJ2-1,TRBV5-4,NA,TGTGCCAGCAGCTTGGGGCTAGCGGAGGGGGGAACCTACAATGAGCAGTTCTTC,CASSLGLAEGGTYNEQFF
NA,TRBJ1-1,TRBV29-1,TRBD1,TGCAGCGCCCGACAGGGGGCCACTGAAGCTTTCTTT,CSARQGATEAFF